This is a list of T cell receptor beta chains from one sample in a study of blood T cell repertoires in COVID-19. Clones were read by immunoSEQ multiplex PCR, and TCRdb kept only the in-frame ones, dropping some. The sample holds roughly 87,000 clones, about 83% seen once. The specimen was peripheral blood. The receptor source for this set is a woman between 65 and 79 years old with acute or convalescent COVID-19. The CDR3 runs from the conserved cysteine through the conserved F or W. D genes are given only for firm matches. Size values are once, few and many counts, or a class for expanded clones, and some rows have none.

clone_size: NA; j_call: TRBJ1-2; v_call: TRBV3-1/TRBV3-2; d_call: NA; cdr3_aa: CASSQDQGRVRYTF; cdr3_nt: TGTGCCAGCAGCCAAGATCAAGGCAGGGTGAGGTACACCTTC
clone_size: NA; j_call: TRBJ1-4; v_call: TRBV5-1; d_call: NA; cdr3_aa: CASSPQGVTNEKLFF; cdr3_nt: TGCGCCAGCAGTCCACAGGGCGTCACTAATGAAAAACTGTTTTTT
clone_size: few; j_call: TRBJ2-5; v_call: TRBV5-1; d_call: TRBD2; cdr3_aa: CASSHLAGGQETQYF; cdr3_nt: TGCGCCAGCAGCCATCTAGCGGGAGGTCAAGAGACCCAGTACTTC
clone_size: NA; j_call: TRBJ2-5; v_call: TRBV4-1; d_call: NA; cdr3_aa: CASSQFILPGRQETQYF; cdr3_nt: TGCGCCAGCAGCCAATTTATACTACCGGGGAGGCAAGAGACCCAGTACTTC
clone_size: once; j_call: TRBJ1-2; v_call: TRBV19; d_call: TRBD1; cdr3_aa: CASRGTGGTYGYTF; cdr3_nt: TGTGCCAGCCGCGGGACAGGAGGTACCTATGGCTACACCTTC
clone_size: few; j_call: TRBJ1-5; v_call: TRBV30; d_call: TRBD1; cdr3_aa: CAWSGLGTGTNQPQHF; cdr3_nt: TGTGCCTGGAGTGGGTTGGGGACAGGGACCAATCAGCCCCAGCATTTT
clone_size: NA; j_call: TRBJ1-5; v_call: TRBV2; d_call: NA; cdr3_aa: CASSESSGGNQPQHF; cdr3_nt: TGTGCCAGCAGTGAATCGTCCGGGGGCAATCAGCCCCAGCATTTT
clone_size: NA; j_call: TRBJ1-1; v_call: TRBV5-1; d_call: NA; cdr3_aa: CASSFDQNTAFF; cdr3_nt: TGCGCCAGCAGCTTCGATCAGAATACGGCTTTCTTT
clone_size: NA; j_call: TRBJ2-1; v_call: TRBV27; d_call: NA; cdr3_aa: CASSFLSVNNEQFF; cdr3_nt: TGTGCCAGCAGTTTCCTGTCAGTGAACAATGAGCAGTTCTTC
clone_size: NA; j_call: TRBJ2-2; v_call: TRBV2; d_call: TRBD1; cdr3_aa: CASRTGTGGTGELFF; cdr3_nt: TGTGCCAGCAGGACCGGGACAGGGGGCACCGGGGAGCTGTTTTTT
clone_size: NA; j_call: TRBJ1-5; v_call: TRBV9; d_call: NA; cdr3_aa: CASSEGNRDSNQPQHF; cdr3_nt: TGTGCCAGCAGCGAGGGAAACAGGGATAGCAATCAGCCCCAGCATTTT
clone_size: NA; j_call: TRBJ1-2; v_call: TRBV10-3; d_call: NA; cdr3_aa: CAITEGQGYGYTF; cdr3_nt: TGTGCCATCACGGAGGGCCAGGGATATGGCTACACCTTC
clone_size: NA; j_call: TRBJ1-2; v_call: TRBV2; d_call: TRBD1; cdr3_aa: CASSGDSYGYTF; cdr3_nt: TGTGCCAGCAGTGGGGACAGCTATGGCTACACCTTC
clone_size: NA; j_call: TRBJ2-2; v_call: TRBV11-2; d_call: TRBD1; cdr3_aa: CASSSLTGGWTTGELFF; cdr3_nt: TGTGCCAGCAGCTCTCTAACAGGGGGCTGGACCACCGGGGAGCTGTTTTTT
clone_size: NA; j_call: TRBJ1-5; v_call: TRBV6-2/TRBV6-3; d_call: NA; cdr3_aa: CASSFPEPRVEVLHQPQHF; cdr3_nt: TGTGCCAGCAGTTTTCCCGAACCCAGGGTCGAAGTTCTCCATCAGCCCCAGCATTTT
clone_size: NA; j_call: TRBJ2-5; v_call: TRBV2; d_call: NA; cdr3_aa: CASTKETQYF; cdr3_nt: TGTGCCAGCACCAAAGAGACCCAGTACTTC
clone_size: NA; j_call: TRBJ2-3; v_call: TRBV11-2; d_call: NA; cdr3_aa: CASSLDSRDTQYF; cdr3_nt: TGTGCCAGCAGCTTAGACTCCAGGGATACGCAGTATTTT
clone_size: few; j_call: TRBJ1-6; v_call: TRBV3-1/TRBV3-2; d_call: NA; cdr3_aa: CASSQVQGPLDSPLHF; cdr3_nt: TGTGCCAGCAGCCAAGTACAGGGTCCCCTAGATTCACCCCTCCACTTT
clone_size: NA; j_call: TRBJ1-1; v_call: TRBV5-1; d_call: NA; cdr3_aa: CASSLTDRINTEAFF; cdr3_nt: TGCGCCAGCAGCTTGACCGACAGGATAAACACTGAAGCTTTCTTT
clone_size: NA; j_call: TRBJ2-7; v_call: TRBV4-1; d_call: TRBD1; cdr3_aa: CASSQVQGAAYEQYF; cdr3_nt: TGCGCCAGCAGCCAAGTACAGGGGGCGGCCTACGAGCAGTACTTC
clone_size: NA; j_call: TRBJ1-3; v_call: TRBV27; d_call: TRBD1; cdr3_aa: CASSSLGTGAGNTIYF; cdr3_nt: TGTGCCAGCAGTTCACTTGGGACAGGGGCTGGAAACACCATATATTTT
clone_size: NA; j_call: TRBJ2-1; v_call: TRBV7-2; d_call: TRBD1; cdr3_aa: CASSLVGDRDPIF; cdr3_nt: TGTGCCAGCAGCTTAGTAGGGGACAGGGACCCCATCTTC
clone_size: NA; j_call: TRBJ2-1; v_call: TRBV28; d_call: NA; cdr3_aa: CASSLSRRPGDEQFF; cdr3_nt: TGTGCCAGCAGTTTATCGCGCAGGCCCGGCGATGAGCAGTTCTTC
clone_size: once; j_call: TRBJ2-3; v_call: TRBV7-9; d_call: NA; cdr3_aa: CASSSPGGDRLTDTQYF; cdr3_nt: TGTGCCAGCAGCTCTCCAGGGGGGGACAGGCTAACAGATACGCAGTATTTT
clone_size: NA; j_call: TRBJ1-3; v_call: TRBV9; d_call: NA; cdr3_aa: CASSVGGTGGNTIYF; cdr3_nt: TGTGCCAGCAGCGTAGGGGGAACAGGTGGAAACACCATATATTTT
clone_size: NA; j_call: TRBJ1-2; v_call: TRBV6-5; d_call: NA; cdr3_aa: CASRDGTSGYTF; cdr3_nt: TGTGCCAGCAGGGACGGGACAAGTGGCTACACCTTC
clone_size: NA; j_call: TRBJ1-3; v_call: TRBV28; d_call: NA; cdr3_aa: CASSIGQTSGNTIYF; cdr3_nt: TGTGCCAGCAGTATAGGACAAACCTCTGGAAACACCATATATTTT
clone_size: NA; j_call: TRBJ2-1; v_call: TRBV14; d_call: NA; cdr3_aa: CASSQDQGWGSEQFF; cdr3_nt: TGTGCCAGCAGCCAAGATCAGGGGTGGGGTAGTGAGCAGTTCTTC
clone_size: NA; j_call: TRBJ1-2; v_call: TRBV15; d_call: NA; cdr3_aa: CATSKDYTSGYTF; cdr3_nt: TGTGCCACCAGCAAGGACTACACTTCCGGCTACACCTTC
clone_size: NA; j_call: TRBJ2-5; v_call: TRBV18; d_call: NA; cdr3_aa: CASSPPGRVGTQYF; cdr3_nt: TGTGCCAGCTCACCACCGGGCAGGGTGGGGACCCAGTACTTC
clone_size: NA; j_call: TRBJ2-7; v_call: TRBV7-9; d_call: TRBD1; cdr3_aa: CASSFDRDPSYEQYF; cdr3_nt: TGTGCCAGCAGCTTTGACAGGGATCCCTCCTACGAGCAGTACTTC
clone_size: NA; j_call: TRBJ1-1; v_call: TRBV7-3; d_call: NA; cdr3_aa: CASSLQGNTEAFF; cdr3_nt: TGTGCCAGCAGCTTGCAGGGAAACACTGAAGCTTTCTTT
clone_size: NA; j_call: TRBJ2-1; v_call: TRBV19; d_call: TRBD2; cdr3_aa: CASSMGREWDEQFF; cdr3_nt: TGTGCCAGTAGTATGGGGCGGGAGTGGGATGAGCAGTTCTTC
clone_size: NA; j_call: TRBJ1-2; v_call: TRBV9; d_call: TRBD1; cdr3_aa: CASSAEGQAKGYTF; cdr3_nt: TGTGCCAGCAGCGCGGAGGGACAGGCTAAGGGCTACACCTTC
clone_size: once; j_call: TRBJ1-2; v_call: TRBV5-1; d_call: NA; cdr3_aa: CASSEVLLDGYTF; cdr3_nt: TGCGCCAGCTCTGAGGTTCTTTTGGATGGCTACACCTTC
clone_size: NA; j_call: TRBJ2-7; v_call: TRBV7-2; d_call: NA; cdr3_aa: CASRVTGSPNEQYF; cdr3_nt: TGTGCCAGCAGGGTTACCGGGAGCCCAAACGAGCAGTACTTC
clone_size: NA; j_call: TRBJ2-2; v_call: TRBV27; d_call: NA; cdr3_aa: CASSLRWGGPNTGELFF; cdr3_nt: TGTGCCAGCAGTTTAAGGTGGGGGGGCCCCAACACCGGGGAGCTGTTTTTT
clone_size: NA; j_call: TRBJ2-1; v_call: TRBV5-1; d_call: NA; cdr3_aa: CASSLGLNNEQFF; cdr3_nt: TGCGCCAGCAGCTTGGGACTAAACAATGAGCAGTTCTTC
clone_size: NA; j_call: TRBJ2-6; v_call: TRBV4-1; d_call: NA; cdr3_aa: CASTLGHSGANVLTF; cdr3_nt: TGCGCCAGCACCCTTGGACACTCTGGGGCCAACGTCCTGACTTTC
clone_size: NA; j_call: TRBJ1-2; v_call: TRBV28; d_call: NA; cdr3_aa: CASRSDSNYGYTF; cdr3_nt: TGTGCCAGCAGATCGGACAGTAACTATGGCTACACCTTC
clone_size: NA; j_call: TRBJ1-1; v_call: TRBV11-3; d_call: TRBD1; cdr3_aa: CASSQTGGQVNTEAFF; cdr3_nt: TGTGCCAGCAGCCAGACAGGGGGCCAGGTGAACACTGAAGCTTTCTTT
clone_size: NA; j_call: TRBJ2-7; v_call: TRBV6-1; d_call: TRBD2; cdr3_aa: CASSEWNSGAPSYEQYF; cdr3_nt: TGTGCCAGCAGTGAATGGAATAGCGGGGCCCCATCCTACGAGCAGTACTTC
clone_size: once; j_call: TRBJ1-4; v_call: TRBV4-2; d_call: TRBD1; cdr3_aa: CASSQVPVRTGLNEKLFF; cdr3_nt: TGTGCCAGCAGCCAAGTCCCGGTGAGGACAGGGCTTAATGAAAAACTGTTTTTT
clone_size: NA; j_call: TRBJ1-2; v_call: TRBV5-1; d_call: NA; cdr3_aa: CASSMDSTYGYTF; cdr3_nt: TGCGCCAGCAGCATGGACAGCACCTATGGCTACACCTTC
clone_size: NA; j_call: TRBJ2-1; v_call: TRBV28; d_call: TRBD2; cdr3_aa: CASSQTSGGYNEQFF; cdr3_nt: TGTGCCAGCAGTCAAACTAGCGGGGGGTACAATGAGCAGTTCTTC
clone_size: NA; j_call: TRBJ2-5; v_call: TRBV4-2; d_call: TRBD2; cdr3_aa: CASSPGSGGPRGETQYF; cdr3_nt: TGTGCCAGCAGCCCCGGTAGCGGGGGGCCACGGGGGGAGACCCAGTACTTC
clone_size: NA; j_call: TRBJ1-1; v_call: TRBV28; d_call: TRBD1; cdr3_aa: CASPGQGSLGNTEAFF; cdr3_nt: TGTGCCAGCCCTGGACAGGGATCTCTGGGGAACACTGAAGCTTTCTTT
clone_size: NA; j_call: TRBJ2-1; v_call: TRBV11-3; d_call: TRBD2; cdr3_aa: CASSSPGLNNEQFF; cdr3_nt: TGTGCCAGCAGTTCCCCGGGACTAAACAATGAGCAGTTCTTC
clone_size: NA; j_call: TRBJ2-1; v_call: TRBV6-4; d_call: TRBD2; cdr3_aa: CASSRSSGGDNEQFF; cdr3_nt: TGTGCCAGCAGTCGATCTAGCGGGGGGGACAATGAGCAGTTCTTC
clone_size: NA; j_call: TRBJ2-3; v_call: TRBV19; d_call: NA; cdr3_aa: CASSIAGRTDTQYF; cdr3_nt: TGTGCCAGTAGTATCGCGGGCCGCACAGATACGCAGTATTTT